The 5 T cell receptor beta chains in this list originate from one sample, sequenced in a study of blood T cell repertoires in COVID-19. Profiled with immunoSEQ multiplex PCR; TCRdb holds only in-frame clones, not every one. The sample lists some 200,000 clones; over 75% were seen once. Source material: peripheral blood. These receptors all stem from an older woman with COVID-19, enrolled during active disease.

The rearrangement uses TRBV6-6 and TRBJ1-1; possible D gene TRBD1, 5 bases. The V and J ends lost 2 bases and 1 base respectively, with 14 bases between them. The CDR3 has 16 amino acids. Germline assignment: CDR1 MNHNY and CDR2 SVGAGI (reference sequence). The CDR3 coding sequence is TGTGCCAGCAGTTACCCACCGACAGTCGGGAACACTGAAGCTTTCTTT. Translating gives CASSYPPTVGNTEAFF.

This chain's CDR3 is CASSPPQVRNEKLFF. As DNA, the CDR3 is TGTGCCAGCAGCCCCCCCCAGGTTAGGAATGAAAAACTGTTTTTT. The rearrangement joins TRBV11-2 to TRBJ1-4; D call uncertain. This CDR3 comprises 15 residues. Trimming pared 5 bases from V and 5 bases from J, leaving 15 bases between. The germline gives CDR1 SGHAT, CDR2 FQNNGV.

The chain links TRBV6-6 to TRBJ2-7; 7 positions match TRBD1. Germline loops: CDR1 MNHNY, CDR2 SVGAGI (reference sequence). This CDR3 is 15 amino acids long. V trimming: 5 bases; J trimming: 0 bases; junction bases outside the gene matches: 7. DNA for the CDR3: TGTGCCAGCAGTGTAGGGGGCCAGGGCTCCTACGAGCAGTACTTC. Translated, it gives CASSVGGQGSYEQYF.

DNA of the CDR3: TGTGCCAGCAGCCAAGATAGGGGGGAGCAGTACTTC. Protein: CASSQDRGEQYF. The chain joins TRBV3-1 (or the pseudogene TRBV3-2) to TRBJ2-7, with a possible D match to TRBD1 (6 bases). This CDR3 contains 12 residues. Trimming shortened V by 0 bases and J by 7 bases, and 7 bases separated the two germline ends. Germline CDR1 and CDR2: LGHDT and YNNKEL (reference sequence).

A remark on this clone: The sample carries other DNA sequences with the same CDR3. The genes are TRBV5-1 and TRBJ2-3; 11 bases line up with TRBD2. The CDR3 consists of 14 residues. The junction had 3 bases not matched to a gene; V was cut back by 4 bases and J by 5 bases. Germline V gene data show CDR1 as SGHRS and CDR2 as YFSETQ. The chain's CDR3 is CASSLGTSGDTQYF. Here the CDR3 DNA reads TGCGCCAGCAGCCTGGGGACTAGCGGAGATACGCAGTATTTT.